These T cell receptor beta chains were read from a single sample in a study of vaccination effects on CD4 cells after COVID-19. These TCRs are of unknown antigen specificity. Assay used: immunoSEQ multiplex PCR; TCRdb lists only in-frame clones, some missing. Seen here are around 67,000 clones, about 80% observed once, and the top ten hold 0.95% to 1.5%. The sample consisted of CD4+ T cells from PBMCs cultured with HCoV-229E spike peptides, taken after COVID-19 vaccination. The receptors derive from a human donor who received a COVID-19 vaccine. Each CDR3 is given with its conserved first and last residue. Each record gives: J gene, D gene, CDR3 length, clone size, V gene, CDR3 DNA, CDR3 protein. D genes are given only for firm matches. Part of the rows lack a size; the others show once, few, many or a class for expanded clones.

j_gene: TRBJ2-3; d_gene: NA; len: 14; abundance: NA; v_gene: TRBV4-1; CDR3nt: TGCGCCAGTCAGCAGGGACTGGAGATGGATACGCAGTATTTT; CDR3aa: CASQQGLEMDTQYF
j_gene: TRBJ2-6; d_gene: NA; len: 17; abundance: few; v_gene: TRBV7-3; CDR3nt: TGTGCCAGCAGCTTAAGTGGGACAAGCTCTGGGGCCAACGTCCTGACTTTC; CDR3aa: CASSLSGTSSGANVLTF
j_gene: TRBJ1-3; d_gene: TRBD1; len: 16; abundance: few; v_gene: TRBV7-8; CDR3nt: TGTGCCAGCAGCATCCGCCCGGGACAGGGCGGAAACACCATATATTTT; CDR3aa: CASSIRPGQGGNTIYF
j_gene: TRBJ1-5; d_gene: NA; len: 14; abundance: NA; v_gene: TRBV6-6; CDR3nt: TGTGCCAGCAGTTACCCCGGACGGGATCAGCCCCAGCATTTT; CDR3aa: CASSYPGRDQPQHF
j_gene: TRBJ2-3; d_gene: NA; len: 14; abundance: NA; v_gene: TRBV28; CDR3nt: TGTGCCAGCTCGCCCGGGGCTAGCACAGATACGCAGTATTTT; CDR3aa: CASSPGASTDTQYF
j_gene: TRBJ1-4; d_gene: NA; len: 16; abundance: NA; v_gene: TRBV3-1/TRBV3-2; CDR3nt: TGTGCCAGCAGCCAAGATCGACAACCAACTAATGAAAAACTGTTTTTT; CDR3aa: CASSQDRQPTNEKLFF
j_gene: TRBJ2-1; d_gene: TRBD1; len: 17; abundance: NA; v_gene: TRBV5-6; CDR3nt: TGTGCCAGCAGCCTACCCCTACGACAGGGGCGGGACAATGAGCAGTTCTTC; CDR3aa: CASSLPLRQGRDNEQFF
j_gene: TRBJ2-2; d_gene: NA; len: 16; abundance: once; v_gene: TRBV6-5; CDR3nt: TGTGCCAGCAGTTACTTCACTCAAACGAACACCGGGGAGCTGTTTTTT; CDR3aa: CASSYFTQTNTGELFF
j_gene: TRBJ2-1; d_gene: NA; len: 15; abundance: NA; v_gene: TRBV24-1; CDR3nt: TGTGCCACCAGTGATCCACGGACTGGCTACAATGAGCAGTTCTTC; CDR3aa: CATSDPRTGYNEQFF
j_gene: TRBJ1-2; d_gene: NA; len: 14; abundance: few; v_gene: TRBV5-1; CDR3nt: TGCGCCAGCAGCGGCGGGCTGGAGGGCTATGGCTACACCTTC; CDR3aa: CASSGGLEGYGYTF
j_gene: TRBJ1-1; d_gene: NA; len: 12; abundance: few; v_gene: TRBV2; CDR3nt: TGTGCCAGCAGTGAAGTTGTCACTGAAGCTTTCTTT; CDR3aa: CASSEVVTEAFF
j_gene: TRBJ1-3; d_gene: NA; len: 15; abundance: NA; v_gene: TRBV5-4; CDR3nt: TGTGCCAGCAGCTTGGAGGGTGGAGGTGGAAACACCATATATTTT; CDR3aa: CASSLEGGGGNTIYF
j_gene: TRBJ2-2; d_gene: NA; len: 16; abundance: NA; v_gene: TRBV9; CDR3nt: TGTGCCAGCAGCGCCGGGAGTATACTTAACACCGGGGAGCTGTTTTTT; CDR3aa: CASSAGSILNTGELFF
j_gene: TRBJ1-6; d_gene: NA; len: 16; abundance: NA; v_gene: TRBV14; CDR3nt: TGTGCCAGCAGCCACCTCCAGGGGTCCCGGGATTCACCCCTCCACTTT; CDR3aa: CASSHLQGSRDSPLHF
j_gene: TRBJ2-1; d_gene: TRBD1; len: 15; abundance: NA; v_gene: TRBV25-1; CDR3nt: TGTGCCAGCAGTAAGGACAGGGGCTCCTACAATGAGCAGTTCTTC; CDR3aa: CASSKDRGSYNEQFF
j_gene: TRBJ2-3; d_gene: TRBD2; len: 19; abundance: NA; v_gene: TRBV4-3; CDR3nt: TGCGCCAGCAGCCAAGATCCTCGCATAGCGGGGGGGCAGTTAGATACGCAGTATTTT; CDR3aa: CASSQDPRIAGGQLDTQYF